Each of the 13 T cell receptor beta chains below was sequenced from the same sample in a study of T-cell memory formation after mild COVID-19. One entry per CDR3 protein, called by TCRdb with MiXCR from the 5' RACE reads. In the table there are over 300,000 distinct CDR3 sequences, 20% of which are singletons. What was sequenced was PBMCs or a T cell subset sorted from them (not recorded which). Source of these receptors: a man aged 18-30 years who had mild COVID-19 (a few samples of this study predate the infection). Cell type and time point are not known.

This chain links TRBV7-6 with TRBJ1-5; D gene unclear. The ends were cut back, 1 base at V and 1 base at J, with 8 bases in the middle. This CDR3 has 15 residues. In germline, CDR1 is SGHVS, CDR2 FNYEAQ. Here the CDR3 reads CASSLGPRSNQPQHF. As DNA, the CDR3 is TGTGCCAGCAGCTTAGGCCCCAGGAGCAATCAGCCCCAGCATTTT.

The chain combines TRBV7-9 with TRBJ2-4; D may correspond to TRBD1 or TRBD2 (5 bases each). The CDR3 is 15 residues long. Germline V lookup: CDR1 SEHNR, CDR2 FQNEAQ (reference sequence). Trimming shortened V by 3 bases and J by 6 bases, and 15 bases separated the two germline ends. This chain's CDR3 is CASSFSGGQGNIQYF. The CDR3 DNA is TGTGCCAGCAGCTTTTCGGGCGGGCAGGGAAACATTCAGTACTTC.

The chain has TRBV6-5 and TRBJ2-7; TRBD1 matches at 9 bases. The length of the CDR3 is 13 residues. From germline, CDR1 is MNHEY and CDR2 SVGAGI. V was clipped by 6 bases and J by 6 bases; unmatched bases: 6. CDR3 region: CASRAGTGFEQYF. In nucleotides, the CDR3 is TGTGCCAGCAGGGCCGGGACAGGGTTCGAGCAGTACTTC.

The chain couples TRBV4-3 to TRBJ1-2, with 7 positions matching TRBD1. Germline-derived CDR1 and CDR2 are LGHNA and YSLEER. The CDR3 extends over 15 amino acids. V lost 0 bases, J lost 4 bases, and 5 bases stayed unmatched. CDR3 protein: CASSQDQGGPYGYTF. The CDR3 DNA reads TGCGCCAGCAGCCAAGATCAAGGGGGCCCCTATGGCTACACCTTC.

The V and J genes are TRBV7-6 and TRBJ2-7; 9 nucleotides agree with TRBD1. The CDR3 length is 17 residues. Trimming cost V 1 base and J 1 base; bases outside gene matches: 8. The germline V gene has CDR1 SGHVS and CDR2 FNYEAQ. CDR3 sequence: CASSLGKDRGSSYEQYF. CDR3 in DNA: TGTGCCAGCAGCTTAGGGAAGGACAGGGGATCGTCCTACGAGCAGTACTTC.

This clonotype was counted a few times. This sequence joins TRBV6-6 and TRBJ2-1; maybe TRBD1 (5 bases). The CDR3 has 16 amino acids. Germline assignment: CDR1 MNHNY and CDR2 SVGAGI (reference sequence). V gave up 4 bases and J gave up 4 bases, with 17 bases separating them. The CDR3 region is CASSFDRTISYNEQFF. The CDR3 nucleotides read TGTGCCAGCAGTTTCGACAGAACCATATCGTACAATGAGCAGTTCTTC.

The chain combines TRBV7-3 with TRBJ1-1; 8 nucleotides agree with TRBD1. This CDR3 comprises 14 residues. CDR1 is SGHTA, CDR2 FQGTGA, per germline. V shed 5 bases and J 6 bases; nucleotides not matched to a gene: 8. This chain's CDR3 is CASSPDREVSEAFF. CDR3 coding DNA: TGTGCCAGCAGCCCGGACAGGGAAGTATCTGAAGCTTTCTTT.

This CDR3 is CASSEGLAGVDTQYF. The CDR3 nucleotides read TGTGCCAGCAGTGAAGGGCTAGCGGGGGTAGATACGCAGTATTTT. The chain employs TRBV6-1 and TRBJ2-3; 10 nucleotides agree with TRBD2. The V segment lost 1 base and the J segment 5 bases; nucleotides outside the gene matches: 3. This CDR3 has 15 amino acids. Germline V gene lookup returns CDR1 MNHNS and CDR2 SASEGT.

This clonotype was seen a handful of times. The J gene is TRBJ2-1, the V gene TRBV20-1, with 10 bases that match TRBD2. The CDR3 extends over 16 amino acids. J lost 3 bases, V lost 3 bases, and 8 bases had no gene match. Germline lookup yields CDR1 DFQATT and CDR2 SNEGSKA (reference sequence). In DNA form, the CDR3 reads TGCAGTGCTAGTAACCTAGCGGGGGTTTTCTACAATGAGCAGTTCTTC. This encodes CSASNLAGVFYNEQFF.

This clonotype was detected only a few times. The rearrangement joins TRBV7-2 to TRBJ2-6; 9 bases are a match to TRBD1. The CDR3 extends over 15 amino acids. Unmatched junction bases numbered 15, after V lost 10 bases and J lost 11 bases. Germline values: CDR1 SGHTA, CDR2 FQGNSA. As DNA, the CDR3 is TGTGCCATCCCCCCCGGGGACAGGGCGAGGGACGTCCTGACTTTC. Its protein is CAIPPGDRARDVLTF.

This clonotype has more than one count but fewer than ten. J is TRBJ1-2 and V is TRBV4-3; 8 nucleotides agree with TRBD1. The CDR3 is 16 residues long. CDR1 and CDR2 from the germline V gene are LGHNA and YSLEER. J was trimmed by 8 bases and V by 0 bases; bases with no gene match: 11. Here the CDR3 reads CASSQDRRQGSPGYTF. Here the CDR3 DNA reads TGCGCCAGCAGCCAAGATAGGCGACAGGGGTCGCCAGGCTACACCTTC.

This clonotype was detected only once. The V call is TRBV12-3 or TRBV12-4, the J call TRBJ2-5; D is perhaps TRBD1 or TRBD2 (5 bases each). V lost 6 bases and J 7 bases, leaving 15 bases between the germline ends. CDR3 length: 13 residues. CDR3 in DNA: TGTGCCAGCAGCCCGGGGCTCAGTTGGACCCAGTACTTC. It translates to CASSPGLSWTQYF.

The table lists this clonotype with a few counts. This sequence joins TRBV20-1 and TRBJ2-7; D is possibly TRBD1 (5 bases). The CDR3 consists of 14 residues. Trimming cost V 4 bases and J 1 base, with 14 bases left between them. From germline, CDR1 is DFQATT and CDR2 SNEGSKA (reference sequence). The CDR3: CSAKTGGASYEQYF. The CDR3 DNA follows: TGCAGTGCTAAAACAGGTGGCGCTTCCTACGAGCAGTACTTC.